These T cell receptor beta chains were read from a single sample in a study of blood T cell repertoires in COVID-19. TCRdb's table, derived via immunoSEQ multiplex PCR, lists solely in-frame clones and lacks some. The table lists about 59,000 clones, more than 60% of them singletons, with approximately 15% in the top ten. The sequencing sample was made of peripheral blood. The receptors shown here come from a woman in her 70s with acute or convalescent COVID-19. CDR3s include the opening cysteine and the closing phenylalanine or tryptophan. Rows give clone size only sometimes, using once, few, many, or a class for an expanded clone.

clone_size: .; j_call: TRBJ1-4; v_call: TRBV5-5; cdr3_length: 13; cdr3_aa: CASSLDSGEKLFF
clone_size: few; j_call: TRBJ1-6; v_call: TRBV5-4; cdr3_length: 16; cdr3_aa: CASSLVGPTRVSTLHF
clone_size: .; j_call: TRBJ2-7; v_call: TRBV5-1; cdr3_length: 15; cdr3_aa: CASSLGSGGAYEQYF
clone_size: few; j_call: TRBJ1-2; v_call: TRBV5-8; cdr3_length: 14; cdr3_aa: CASPRRDFDYGYTF
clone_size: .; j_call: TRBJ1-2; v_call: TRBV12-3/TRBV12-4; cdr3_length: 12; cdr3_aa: CASSPSYYGYTF
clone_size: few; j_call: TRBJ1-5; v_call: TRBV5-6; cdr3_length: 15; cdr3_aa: CASSSGGRGNQPQHF
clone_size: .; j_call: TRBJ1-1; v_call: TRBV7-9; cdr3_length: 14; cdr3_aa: CASSLKGRGTEAFF
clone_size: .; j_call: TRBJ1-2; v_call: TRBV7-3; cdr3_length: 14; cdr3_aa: CASSPRGLDYGYTF
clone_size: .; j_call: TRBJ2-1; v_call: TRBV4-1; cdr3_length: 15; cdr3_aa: CASSEAGGYYNEQFF
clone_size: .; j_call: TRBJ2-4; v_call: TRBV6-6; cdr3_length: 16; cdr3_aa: CASSPSTSGAKNIQYF